The present entry profiles one TCR beta chain with its context. The table came from immunoSEQ multiplex PCR; TCRdb's copy has only in-frame clones and leaves some out. The data show fewer than 90,000 clones, with 75% to 95% seen just once and about 1.6% held by the top ten. This specimen comes from a study of OX40 agonist ivuxolimab in advanced cancers. Germline lookup yields CDR1 MDHEN and CDR2 SYDVKM. V lost 3 bases and J lost 2, with 2 bases in between. The CDR3 runs to 11 residues. The chain recombines TRBV28 with TRBJ2-7; D uncertain. The sequences come from CD4+ or CD8+ T cells sorted from blood, collected in a trial of the OX40 agonist ivuxolimab. The TCR comes from an adult with an advanced solid tumor such as melanoma, head and neck, liver or kidney cancer. In DNA form, the CDR3 reads TGTGCCAGCAGTTTTCCCTACGAGCAGTACTTC. This translates into CASSFPYEQYF.